These T cell receptor beta chains were read from a single sample in a study of blood T cell repertoires in COVID-19. Here immunoSEQ multiplex PCR was the method, and the copy in TCRdb shows in-frame clones only, minus some. The table includes 120,000 or so clones, less than 90% detected once. The sequenced sample consisted of peripheral blood. The receptors shown here come from a woman of 80 years or more with acute or convalescent COVID-19. Both conserved end residues are part of each CDR3. A D gene is named only where the DNA matches it firmly. For some rows the clone size is stated as once, few or many, or as a class when expanded; others skip it.

d_gene	abundance	v_gene	j_gene	CDR3aa	CDR3nt
TRBD1	.	TRBV5-1	TRBJ2-1	CASSATGAHGNEQFF	TGCGCCAGCAGCGCGACAGGGGCCCATGGCAATGAGCAGTTCTTC
.	.	TRBV7-9	TRBJ1-2	CASSLNITAFFYGYTF	TGTGCCAGCAGCTTAAATATAACAGCTTTCTTCTATGGCTACACCTTC
TRBD1	.	TRBV4-1	TRBJ1-6	CASSQVTGQGLPLHF	TGCGCCAGCAGCCAAGTCACGGGACAGGGGTTACCCCTCCACTTT
TRBD1	.	TRBV4-3	TRBJ2-1	CASSRDRGNEQFF	TGCGCCAGCAGCCGGGACAGGGGCAATGAGCAGTTCTTC
.	.	TRBV9	TRBJ1-1	CASSVGGGPNTEAFF	TGTGCCAGCAGCGTAGGTGGGGGCCCCAACACTGAAGCTTTCTTT
.	.	TRBV4-2	TRBJ1-3	CASSPSGSGNTIYF	TGTGCCAGCAGCCCCTCCGGGTCTGGAAACACCATATATTTT
TRBD1	.	TRBV4-3	TRBJ1-3	CASSPDRAYSGNTIYF	TGCGCCAGCAGCCCAGACAGGGCCTACTCTGGAAACACCATATATTTT
.	.	TRBV6-5	TRBJ2-2	CASPKREVYTGELFF	TGTGCCAGCCCTAAGAGGGAAGTTTACACCGGGGAGCTGTTTTTT
.	.	TRBV4-1	TRBJ1-6	CASSQIARRRNSPLHF	TGCGCCAGCAGCCAAATAGCCCGACGGCGGAATTCACCCCTCCACTTT
TRBD1	once	TRBV7-9	TRBJ2-1	CASSLGSSRDRDYEQFF	TGTGCCAGCAGCTTAGGTTCGTCCCGGGACAGGGACTATGAGCAGTTCTTC
.	.	TRBV9	TRBJ1-3	CASSALPGSGNTIYF	TGTGCCAGCAGCGCTCTTCCCGGTTCTGGAAACACCATATATTTT
.	.	TRBV28	TRBJ1-5	CASMGVGAPNQPQHF	TGTGCCAGCATGGGGGTGGGGGCCCCTAATCAGCCCCAGCATTTT
.	.	TRBV6-5	TRBJ1-1	CASSYFGEQEAFF	TGTGCCAGCAGTTACTTCGGGGAACAGGAAGCTTTCTTT
TRBD1	.	TRBV5-1	TRBJ1-1	CASRGPGQGKPFF	TGCGCCAGCAGGGGTCCGGGACAGGGTAAGCCTTTCTTT
TRBD1	.	TRBV10-3	TRBJ2-5	CAISEFGTGQETQYF	TGTGCCATCAGTGAGTTTGGGACAGGCCAAGAGACCCAGTACTTC
.	.	TRBV19	TRBJ1-1	CASSNRQEGTEAFF	TGTGCCAGTAGTAACCGACAGGAAGGGACTGAAGCTTTCTTT
TRBD1	.	TRBV18	TRBJ1-1	CASSPGQDGEAFF	TGTGCCAGCTCACCAGGACAGGACGGGGAAGCTTTCTTT
TRBD1	.	TRBV10-3	TRBJ1-4	CAIRGDSLNEKLFF	TGTGCCATCAGGGGGGACAGCCTTAATGAAAAACTGTTTTTT
.	.	TRBV7-2	TRBJ1-4	CASSPRTVEKLFF	TGTGCCAGCAGCCCCCGGACAGTTGAAAAACTGTTTTTT
.	.	TRBV5-1	TRBJ2-5	CASSFAGTQETQYF	TGCGCCAGCAGCTTCGCGGGTACCCAAGAGACCCAGTACTTC
.	few	TRBV21-1	TRBJ1-1	CASRRRNGDREGEAFF	TGTGCCAGCAGGAGGAGAAACGGGGACAGGGAGGGTGAAGCTTTCTTT
TRBD1	.	TRBV4-3	TRBJ2-3	CASSPRDSSTDTQYF	TGCGCCAGCAGCCCCCGGGACAGCAGCACAGATACGCAGTATTTT
TRBD1	.	TRBV19	TRBJ2-3	CASYRGESTDTQYF	TGTGCCAGCTACAGGGGGGAGAGCACAGATACGCAGTATTTT
.	.	TRBV4-1	TRBJ1-5	CASSHERTASNGNQPQHF	TGCGCCAGCAGCCATGAAAGGACAGCGTCAAATGGAAATCAGCCCCAGCATTTT
.	.	TRBV28	TRBJ2-2	CASSPGDRGTGELFF	TGTGCCAGCAGTCCAGGGGATCGTGGCACCGGGGAGCTGTTTTTT
TRBD1	.	TRBV7-9	TRBJ1-2	CASSSRGSGGYTF	TGTGCCAGCAGCTCCAGGGGGTCGGGTGGCTACACCTTC
TRBD1	.	TRBV18	TRBJ1-5	CASSPTTGIGNQPQHF	TGTGCCAGCTCACCAACGACAGGGATCGGCAATCAGCCCCAGCATTTT
TRBD2	.	TRBV4-2	TRBJ2-1	CASSQDGAGGAYNEQFF	TGTGCCAGCAGCCAAGATGGAGCGGGGGGGGCCTACAATGAGCAGTTCTTC
TRBD1	.	TRBV27	TRBJ1-2	CASSHGTGGGQYGYTF	TGTGCCAGCAGTCACGGGACAGGGGGTGGCCAATATGGCTACACCTTC
.	.	TRBV5-1	TRBJ2-2	CASSWVQGGNTGELFF	TGCGCCAGCAGCTGGGTTCAGGGGGGCAACACCGGGGAGCTGTTTTTT
TRBD1	.	TRBV19	TRBJ1-1	CASRKVTGGFTEAFF	TGTGCCAGTAGAAAGGTGACAGGGGGCTTCACTGAAGCTTTCTTT
.	.	TRBV7-2	TRBJ1-2	CASSLVGEGNYGYTF	TGTGCCAGCAGCTTAGTAGGGGAAGGGAACTATGGCTACACCTTC
TRBD1	.	TRBV5-1	TRBJ2-2	CASSTGTATGELFF	TGCGCCAGCAGCACCGGGACAGCAACCGGGGAGCTGTTTTTT
TRBD1	.	TRBV6-2/TRBV6-3	TRBJ1-2	CASSPPVTGYYGYTF	TGTGCCAGCAGCCCCCCAGTGACAGGGTACTATGGCTACACCTTC
TRBD1	.	TRBV7-3	TRBJ1-2	CASSPGGSSYGYTF	TGTGCCAGCAGCCCAGGGGGCAGTAGCTATGGCTACACCTTC
.	.	TRBV5-1	TRBJ2-2	CASSLGPGELFF	TGCGCCAGCAGCTTGGGGCCCGGGGAGCTGTTTTTT
.	.	TRBV12-3/TRBV12-4	TRBJ2-1	CASSIREHNEQFF	TGTGCCAGCAGTATACGGGAACACAATGAGCAGTTCTTC
TRBD2	.	TRBV9	TRBJ2-5	CASSELAGGWETQYF	TGTGCCAGCAGCGAACTAGCGGGGGGTTGGGAGACCCAGTACTTC
.	.	TRBV5-1	TRBJ1-4	CASSSGTSPGHEKLFF	TGCGCCAGCAGCTCCGGGACATCCCCTGGACATGAAAAACTGTTTTTT
.	.	TRBV3-1/TRBV3-2	TRBJ1-1	CASSPREGVSTEAFF	TGTGCCAGCAGCCCCCGGGAGGGTGTCAGCACTGAAGCTTTCTTT
TRBD2	.	TRBV3-1/TRBV3-2	TRBJ2-1	CASSQDTLAGGSYNEQFF	TGTGCCAGCAGCCAAGATACACTAGCGGGGGGGTCCTACAATGAGCAGTTCTTC
.	.	TRBV9	TRBJ1-1	CASSATGQMNTEAFF	TGTGCCAGCAGCGCTACCGGACAGATGAACACTGAAGCTTTCTTT
.	.	TRBV6-1	TRBJ1-1	CASSESLLTEAFF	TGTGCCAGCAGTGAGTCGCTCCTAACTGAAGCTTTCTTT
.	.	TRBV28	TRBJ1-1	CASSLQGWLTEAFF	TGTGCCAGCAGCCTTCAGGGATGGCTCACTGAAGCTTTCTTT
.	.	TRBV28	TRBJ1-5	CASSLALGGDQPQHF	TGTGCCAGCAGTTTAGCCCTAGGGGGGGATCAACCCCAGCATTTT
.	many	TRBV9	TRBJ2-1	CASSYAADSRGIYNEQFF	TGTGCCAGCAGCTATGCTGCCGACTCGCGGGGTATTTACAATGAGCAGTTCTTC
.	.	TRBV7-9	TRBJ1-4	CASSLSGTTTNEKLFF	TGTGCCAGCAGCTTGTCCGGGACAACAACTAATGAAAAACTGTTTTTT
.	.	TRBV19	TRBJ2-4	CATPHAGALRLAKNIQYF	TGTGCCACCCCACACGCGGGGGCCCTCCGCCTAGCCAAAAACATTCAGTACTTC
TRBD1	.	TRBV7-6	TRBJ2-2	CASSSRTGKDTGELFF	TGTGCCAGCAGCTCCCGGACAGGGAAGGACACCGGGGAGCTGTTTTTT
.	.	TRBV2	TRBJ2-3	CASSPLTGTDTQYF	TGTGCCAGCAGTCCTTTGACAGGCACAGATACGCAGTATTTT
.	once	TRBV5-1	TRBJ2-7	CASSLDGSYEQYF	TGCGCCAGCAGCTTGGACGGCTCCTACGAGCAGTACTTC
.	.	TRBV3-1/TRBV3-2	TRBJ1-6	CASSPGSSYNSPLHF	TGTGCCAGCAGCCCCGGGAGCTCCTATAATTCACCCCTCCACTTT
.	.	TRBV10-3	TRBJ2-4	CAISEWDTLAKNIQYF	TGTGCCATCAGTGAGTGGGACACCCTAGCCAAAAACATTCAGTACTTC